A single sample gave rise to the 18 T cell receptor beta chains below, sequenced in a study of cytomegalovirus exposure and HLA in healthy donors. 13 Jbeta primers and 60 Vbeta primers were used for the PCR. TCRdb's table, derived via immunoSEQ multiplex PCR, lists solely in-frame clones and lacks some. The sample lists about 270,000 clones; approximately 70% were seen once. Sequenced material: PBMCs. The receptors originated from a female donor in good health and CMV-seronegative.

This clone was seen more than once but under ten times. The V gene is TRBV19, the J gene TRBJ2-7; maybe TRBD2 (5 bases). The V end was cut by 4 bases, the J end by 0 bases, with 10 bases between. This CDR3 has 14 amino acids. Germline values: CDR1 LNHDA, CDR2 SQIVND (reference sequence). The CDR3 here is CASSTPGVSYEQYF. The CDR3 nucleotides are TGTGCCAGTAGTACCCCCGGGGTCTCCTACGAGCAGTACTTC.

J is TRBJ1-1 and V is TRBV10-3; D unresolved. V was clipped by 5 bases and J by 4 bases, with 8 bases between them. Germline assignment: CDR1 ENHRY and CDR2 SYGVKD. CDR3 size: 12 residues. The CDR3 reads CAISSGGTEAFF. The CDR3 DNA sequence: TGTGCCATCAGTTCGGGAGGCACTGAAGCTTTCTTT.

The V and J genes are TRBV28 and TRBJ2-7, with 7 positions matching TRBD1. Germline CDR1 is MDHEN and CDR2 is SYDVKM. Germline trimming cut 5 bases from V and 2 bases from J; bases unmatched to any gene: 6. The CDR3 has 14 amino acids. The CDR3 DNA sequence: TGTGCCAGCAGTGGTACAGGGGTCACCTACGAGCAGTACTTC. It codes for CASSGTGVTYEQYF.

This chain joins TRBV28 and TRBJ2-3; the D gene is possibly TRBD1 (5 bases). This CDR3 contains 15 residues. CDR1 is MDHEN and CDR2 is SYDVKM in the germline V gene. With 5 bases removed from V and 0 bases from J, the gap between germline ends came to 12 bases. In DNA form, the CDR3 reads TGTGCCAGCAGTCACCTTCGACAGAGCACAGATACGCAGTATTTT. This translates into CASSHLRQSTDTQYF.

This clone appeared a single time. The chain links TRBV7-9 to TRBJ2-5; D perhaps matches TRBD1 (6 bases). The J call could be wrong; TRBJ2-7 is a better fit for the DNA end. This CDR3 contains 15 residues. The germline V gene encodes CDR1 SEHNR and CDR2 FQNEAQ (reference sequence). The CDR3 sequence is CASSPFQGPSYEQYF. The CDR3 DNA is TGTGCCAGCAGCCCCTTCCAGGGGCCCTCCTACGAGCAGTACTTC.

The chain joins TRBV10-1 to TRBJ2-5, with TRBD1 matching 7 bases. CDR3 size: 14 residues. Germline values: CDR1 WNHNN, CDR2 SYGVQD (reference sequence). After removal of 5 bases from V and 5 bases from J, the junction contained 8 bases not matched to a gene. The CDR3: CASSKTGTVETQYF. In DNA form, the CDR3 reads TGCGCCAGCAGTAAGACAGGGACGGTGGAGACCCAGTACTTC.

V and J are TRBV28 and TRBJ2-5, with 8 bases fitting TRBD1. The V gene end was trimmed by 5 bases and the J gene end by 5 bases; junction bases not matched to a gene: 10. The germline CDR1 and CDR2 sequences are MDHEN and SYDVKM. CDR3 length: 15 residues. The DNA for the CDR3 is TGTGCCAGCAGTATTGGGGGACAGGCCGGGGAGACCCAGTACTTC. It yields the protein CASSIGGQAGETQYF.

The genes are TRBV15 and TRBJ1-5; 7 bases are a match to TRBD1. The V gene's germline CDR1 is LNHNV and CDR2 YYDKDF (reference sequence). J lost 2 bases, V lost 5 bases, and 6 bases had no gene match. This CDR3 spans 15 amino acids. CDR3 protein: CATSRRDRGNQPQHF. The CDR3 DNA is TGTGCCACCAGCCGACGTGACAGGGGCAATCAGCCCCAGCATTTT. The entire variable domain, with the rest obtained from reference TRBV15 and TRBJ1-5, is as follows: DAMVIQNPRYQVTQFGKPVTLSCSQTLNHNVMYWYQQKSSQAPKLLFHYYDKDFNNEADTPDNFQSRRPNTSFCFLDIRSPGLGDTAMYLCATSRRDRGNQPQHFGDGTRLSIL.

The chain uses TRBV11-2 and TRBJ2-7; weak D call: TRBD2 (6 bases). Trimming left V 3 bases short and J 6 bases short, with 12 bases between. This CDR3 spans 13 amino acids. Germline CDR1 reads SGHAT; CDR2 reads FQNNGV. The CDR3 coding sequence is TGTGCCAGCAGCTTGTGGGGGGATTCCGAGCAGTACTTC. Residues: CASSLWGDSEQYF.

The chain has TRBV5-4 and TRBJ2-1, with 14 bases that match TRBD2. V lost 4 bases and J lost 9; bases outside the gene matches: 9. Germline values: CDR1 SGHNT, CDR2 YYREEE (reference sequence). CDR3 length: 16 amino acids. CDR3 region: CASSRGLAGVISEQFF. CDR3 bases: TGTGCCAGCAGCAGGGGACTAGCGGGAGTCATAAGTGAGCAGTTCTTC.

The DNA for the CDR3 is TGTGCCTGGAGCAAACCCTCGGGGTTCAATCAGCCCCAGCATTTT. Translating it yields CAWSKPSGFNQPQHF. This sequence joins TRBV30 and TRBJ1-5; D uncertain. The germline CDR1 and CDR2 sequences are GTSNPN and SVGIG (reference sequence). V lost 3 bases, J lost 3 bases, and 15 bases lay in between. CDR3 length: 15 residues.

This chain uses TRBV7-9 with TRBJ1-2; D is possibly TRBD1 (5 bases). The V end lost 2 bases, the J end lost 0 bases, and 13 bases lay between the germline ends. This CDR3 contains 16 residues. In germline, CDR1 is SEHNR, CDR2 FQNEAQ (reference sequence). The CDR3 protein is CASSLFSGPTNYGYTF. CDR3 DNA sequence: TGTGCCAGCAGCTTATTTTCAGGGCCCACTAACTATGGCTACACCTTC.

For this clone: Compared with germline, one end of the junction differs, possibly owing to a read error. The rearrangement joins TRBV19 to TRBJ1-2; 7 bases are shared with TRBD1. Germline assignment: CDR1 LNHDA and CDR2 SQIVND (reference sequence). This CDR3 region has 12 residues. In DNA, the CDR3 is TGTGCCAGTAGTGGGGACAGCGCCTATCGACCCTTC. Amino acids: CASSGDSAYRPF.

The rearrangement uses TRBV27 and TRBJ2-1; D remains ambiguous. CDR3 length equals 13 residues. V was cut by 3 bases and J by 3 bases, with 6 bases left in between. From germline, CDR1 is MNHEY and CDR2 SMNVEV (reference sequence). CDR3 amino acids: CASSFNSYNEQFF. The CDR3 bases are TGTGCCAGCAGTTTCAACAGCTACAATGAGCAGTTCTTC.

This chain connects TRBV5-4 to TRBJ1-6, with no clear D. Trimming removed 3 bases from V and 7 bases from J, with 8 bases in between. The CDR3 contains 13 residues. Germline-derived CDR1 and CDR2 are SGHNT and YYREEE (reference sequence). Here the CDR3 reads CASSSGENSPLHF. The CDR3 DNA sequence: TGTGCCAGCAGCTCCGGGGAAAATTCACCCCTCCACTTT.

The CDR3 DNA is TGTGCCAGCAGTGCCAGACAGGGGGCCAGTGGCTACACCTTC. The encoded protein is CASSARQGASGYTF. V usage is TRBV6-1 and J usage is TRBJ1-2, with TRBD1 matching 10 bases. CDR1 is MNHNS, CDR2 SASEGT, per germline. CDR3 length: 14 residues. Losses at the gene ends were 4 bases for V and 7 bases for J; bases not matched to a gene: 6.

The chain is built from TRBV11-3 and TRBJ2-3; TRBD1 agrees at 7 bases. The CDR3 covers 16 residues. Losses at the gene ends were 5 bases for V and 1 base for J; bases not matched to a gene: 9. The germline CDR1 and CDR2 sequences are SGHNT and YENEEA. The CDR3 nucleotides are TGTGCCAGCAGCCTAGGTGCTGGGACAGGCACAGATACGCAGTATTTT. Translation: CASSLGAGTGTDTQYF. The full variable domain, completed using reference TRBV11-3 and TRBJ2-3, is EAGVVQSPRYKIIEKKQPVAFWCNPISGHNTLYWYLQNLGQGPELLIRYENEEAVDDSQLPKDRFSAERLKGVDSTLKIQPAELGDSAVYLCASSLGAGTGTDTQYFGPGTRLTVL.

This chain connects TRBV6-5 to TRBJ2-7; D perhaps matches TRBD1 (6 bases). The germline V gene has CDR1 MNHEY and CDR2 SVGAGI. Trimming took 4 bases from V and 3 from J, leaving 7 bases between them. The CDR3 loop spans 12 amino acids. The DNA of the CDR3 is TGTGCCAGCAGTTCCAGGGGCTACGAGCAGTACTTC. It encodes CASSSRGYEQYF.